A single TCR beta chain is shown here with its context. This entry is derived from a study of control samples from healthy donors and cancer patients. Sequenced by immunoSEQ multiplex PCR; TCRdb stores in-frame clones only, minus some. The sample lists 400,000 to 500,000 clones; 75% to 95% were seen once. What was sequenced was PBMCs. The receptor was isolated from a man aged 35-49 years with head and neck cancer.

This CDR3 is CATHPLVTYEQYF. In DNA, the CDR3 is TGTGCCACCCACCCGTTGGTTACATACGAGCAGTACTTC. The chain joins TRBV28 to TRBJ2-7; D uncertain. The germline CDR1 and CDR2 sequences are MDHEN and SYDVKM. Trimming cost V 10 bases and J 4 bases, with 17 bases left between them. The CDR3 has 13 amino acids.